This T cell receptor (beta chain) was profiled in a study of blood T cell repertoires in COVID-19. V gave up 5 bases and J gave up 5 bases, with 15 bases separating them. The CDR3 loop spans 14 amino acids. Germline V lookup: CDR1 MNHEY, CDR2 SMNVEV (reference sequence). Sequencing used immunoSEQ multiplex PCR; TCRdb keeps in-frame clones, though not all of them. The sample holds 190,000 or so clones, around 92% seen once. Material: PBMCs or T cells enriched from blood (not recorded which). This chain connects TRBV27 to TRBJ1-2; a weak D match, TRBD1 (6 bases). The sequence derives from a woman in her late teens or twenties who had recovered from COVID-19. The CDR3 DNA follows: TGTGCCAGCAGTCGGGGGGGCGTCGGGTATGGCTACACCTTC. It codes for CASSRGGVGYGYTF.